This is a list of T cell receptor beta chains from one sample in a study of blood T cell repertoires in COVID-19. Assay: immunoSEQ multiplex PCR; the TCRdb copy retains only in-frame clones and omits some. The sample records a few hundred thousand clones, about 90% being singletons. The specimen sequenced was peripheral blood. The receptor source for this set is a woman in her thirties with COVID-19, enrolled during active disease. Both conserved end residues are part of each CDR3. Fields, in order: clone size, V gene, D gene, J gene, CDR3 DNA, CDR3 protein. A D gene is named only where the DNA matches it firmly. Size tells how often a clone was seen (once, few, many) or the class of an expanded clone, and some rows leave it out.

few	TRBV4-1	NA	TRBJ1-3	TGCGCCAGCAGCCAAGATCAAGTAGGGGGTAAAGCTGGAAACACCATATATTTT	CASSQDQVGGKAGNTIYF
NA	TRBV4-2	TRBD2	TRBJ2-7	TGTGCCAGCAGCGGGGCGGGAGGGCCTTACGAGCAGTACTTC	CASSGAGGPYEQYF
NA	TRBV19	TRBD1	TRBJ1-2	TGTGCCAGTAGTTTACAGGGGGCTGGCTATGGCTACACCTTC	CASSLQGAGYGYTF
NA	TRBV10-2	NA	TRBJ2-7	TGCGCCAGCAGCCAGGGGTTGGGCGAGCAGTACTTC	CASSQGLGEQYF
NA	TRBV9	TRBD2	TRBJ2-2	TGTGCCAGCAGCGTAGTTCCTAGCGGGAGTGCCGGGGAGCTGTTTTTT	CASSVVPSGSAGELFF
NA	TRBV7-2	TRBD2	TRBJ2-1	TGTGCCAGCAGCAGAACTAGCGGGGCCTACAATGAGCAGTTCTTC	CASSRTSGAYNEQFF
NA	TRBV4-1	TRBD1	TRBJ1-3	TGCGCCAGCCGGGACAGGGCAGGGGGAAACACCATATATTTT	CASRDRAGGNTIYF
NA	TRBV6-2/TRBV6-3	NA	TRBJ2-5	TGTGCCAGCAGTTCGAACCGATTGCGGTCCGAAGGGGGGACCCAGTACTTC	CASSSNRLRSEGGTQYF
NA	TRBV19	TRBD2	TRBJ2-7	TGTGCCAGCAGACTAGCGGGAGGGCGCAACGAGCAGTACTTC	CASRLAGGRNEQYF
NA	TRBV6-2/TRBV6-3	TRBD2	TRBJ2-3	TGTGCCAGCAGTGGTCTAGCGGGCGTAGATACGCAGTATTTT	CASSGLAGVDTQYF
NA	TRBV6-5	NA	TRBJ1-5	TGTGCCAGCAGTTACTCCGGACAGAGCAATCAGCCCCAGCATTTT	CASSYSGQSNQPQHF